There are a few counts of the clone carrying this T cell receptor beta chain. The data originate from a study of cytomegalovirus exposure and HLA in healthy donors. PCR involved 60 Vbeta and 13 Jbeta primers. Data came from immunoSEQ multiplex PCR; TCRdb stores just in-frame clones and leaves some out. Among 200,000 to 250,000 clones listed, approximately 80% were seen once. The sample was PBMCs. This clonotype was sampled from a man aged 35 to 55 in good health and CMV-seronegative.

Here the CDR3 DNA reads TGCGCCAGCAGCTCAGGGCCACAAGGCTCTGGAAACACCATATATTTT. Amino acids: CASSSGPQGSGNTIYF. This chain joins TRBV5-1 and TRBJ1-3; D possibly corresponds to TRBD1 (5 bases). Germline V lookup: CDR1 SGHRS, CDR2 YFSETQ. CDR3 length equals 16 residues. V lost 3 bases and J lost 0, with 13 bases in between.